The present T cell receptor beta chain was sequenced within a study of CD8 T cells in Susac syndrome. Study findings and constraints: An acknowledgment was made by the study that its TCR sequencing and HLA analysis involved relatively few individuals.

The CDR3 sequence is 13 residues long. CDR1 and CDR2 from the germline V gene are SGHDN and FVKESK. V dropped 0 bases and J dropped 3 bases, with 6 bases sitting between them. This clonotype showed up just a few times. The antigen is unknown. RNA totalling 0.5 to 1 ug underwent reverse transcription with random hexamers. The authors amplified TCR beta CDR3 across 54 Vbeta and 13 Jbeta using immunoSEQ multiplex PCR. TCRdb redid the calling of the immunoSEQ multiplex PCR reads with MiXCR, one entry per CDR3 protein. The sample lists a few hundred thousand distinct CDR3 sequences, approximately 89% occurring once.

The source of this sequence is a human donor with multiple sclerosis. The sequenced material came from CD8+ T cells from PBMCs. V usage is TRBV14 and J usage is TRBJ2-7, with D perhaps matching TRBD1 (5 bases). The CDR3 sequence: CASSQERGYEQYF. The CDR3 coding sequence is TGTGCCAGCAGCCAAGAAAGGGGCTACGAGCAGTACTTC.